The 31 T cell receptor beta chains given below trace back to one sample, sequenced in a study of blood T cell repertoires in COVID-19. Here immunoSEQ multiplex PCR was the method, and the copy in TCRdb shows in-frame clones only, minus some. The sample holds approximately 25,000 clones, 60% to 75% seen once. The sample consisted of peripheral blood. The receptors here all came from a man aged 45-65 years with COVID-19, enrolled during active disease.

By sample fraction, this clone is large. V and J are TRBV9 and TRBJ2-1, with D possibly TRBD1 on 6 matching bases. The ends were cut back, 2 bases at V and 2 bases at J, with 11 bases in the middle. The length of the CDR3 is 15 residues. Germline assignment: CDR1 SGDLS and CDR2 YYNGEE. The CDR3 coding sequence is TGTGCCAGCAGCGTTTATTCAGGGGCCTACAATGAGCAGTTCTTC. Protein product: CASSVYSGAYNEQFF. Full variable domain (remainder filled in from reference TRBV9 and TRBJ2-1): DSGVTQTPKHLITATGQRVTLRCSPRSGDLSVYWYQQSLDQGLQFLIQYYNGEERAKGNILERFSAQQFPDLHSELNLSSLELGDSALYFCASSVYSGAYNEQFFGPGTRLTVL.

The chain employs TRBV7-2 and TRBJ1-1; D gene uncertain. The V gene lost 1 base and the J gene lost 5 bases, with 14 bases spanning the gap. The CDR3 spans 15 residues. Per germline, CDR1 SGHTA and CDR2 FQGNSA. CDR3 bases: TGTGCCAGCAGCTTAGACCCTTCGAGCGGGACTGAAGCTTTCTTT. This codes for CASSLDPSSGTEAFF.

This chain connects TRBV5-1 to TRBJ2-5; TRBD1 agrees at 7 bases. The CDR3 runs 15 residues. The V gene's germline CDR1 is SGHRS and CDR2 YFSETQ. With V trimmed by 3 bases and J by 2 bases, 7 bases remained unmatched. Here the CDR3 reads CASSSVPGQQETQYF. CDR3 nucleotide sequence: TGCGCCAGCAGCTCAGTCCCGGGACAGCAAGAGACCCAGTACTTC.

The chain has TRBV6-5 and TRBJ1-5; D not resolved. The V end was cut by 6 bases, the J end by 3 bases, with 6 bases between. The CDR3 spans 12 residues. Germline V gives CDR1 MNHEY, CDR2 SVGAGI. In DNA form, the CDR3 reads TGTGCCAGCAGAGCTAACAATCAGCCCCAGCATTTT. It specifies CASRANNQPQHF.

This clone was found a few times. The rearrangement joins TRBV3-1 (or the pseudogene TRBV3-2) to TRBJ2-3; possibly TRBD2 for D (5 bases). The length of the CDR3 is 13 residues. Trimming left V 8 bases short and J 1 base short, with 10 bases between. CDR1 is LGHDT and CDR2 is YNNKEL in the germline V gene (reference sequence). The CDR3 DNA is TGTGCCAGCTTACGGGGTGGCACAGATACGCAGTATTTT. It yields the protein CASLRGGTDTQYF.

J is TRBJ1-1 and V is TRBV4-1; the D gene is possibly TRBD1 (5 bases). Germline assignment: CDR1 MGHRA and CDR2 YSYEKL. Trimming stripped 3 bases from V and 0 bases from J, with 8 bases between. The CDR3 runs 14 residues. CDR3 sequence reads: CASSQLTVNTEAFF. The CDR3 DNA is TGCGCCAGCAGCCAGCTGACAGTGAACACTGAAGCTTTCTTT.

The chain links TRBV28 to TRBJ1-3; D uncertain. Germline loops: CDR1 MDHEN, CDR2 SYDVKM. With 3 bases removed from V and 1 base from J, the gap between germline ends came to 4 bases. This CDR3 spans 13 amino acids. The CDR3 loop is CASSFLSGNTIYF. For the CDR3, the DNA is TGTGCCAGCAGTTTCCTATCTGGAAACACCATATATTTT.

The V gene is TRBV2, the J gene TRBJ1-5; D unclear. The ends were cut back, 2 bases at V and 0 bases at J, with 8 bases in the middle. Germline-derived CDR1 and CDR2 are SNHLY and FYNNEI. The CDR3 sequence is 15 residues long. The CDR3 DNA follows: TGTGCCAGCAGTGAAAGCAGGATTAGCAATCAGCCCCAGCATTTT. It translates to CASSESRISNQPQHF.

The rearrangement uses TRBV27 and TRBJ1-1; weak D call: TRBD1 (5 bases). Trimming stripped 8 bases from V and 5 bases from J, with 12 bases between. The germline V gene encodes CDR1 MNHEY and CDR2 SMNVEV (reference sequence). The length of the CDR3 is 12 residues. CDR3 bases: TGTGCCAGCGGACACGAAGCGACTGAAGCTTTCTTT. Translation gives CASGHEATEAFF.

This clone appeared a few times. The gene calls are TRBV5-1 and TRBJ2-7, with TRBD1 matching 7 bases. Per germline, CDR1 SGHRS and CDR2 YFSETQ. CDR3 size: 15 residues. Germline trimming cut 3 bases from V and 3 bases from J; bases unmatched to any gene: 9. The CDR3 here is CASSWNRDSSYEQYF. The CDR3 DNA follows: TGCGCCAGCAGCTGGAACCGGGACAGTAGCTACGAGCAGTACTTC.

The chain uses TRBV5-1 and TRBJ1-1; 8 nucleotides agree with TRBD1. Per germline, CDR1 SGHRS and CDR2 YFSETQ. This CDR3 region has 14 residues. Unmatched junction bases numbered 5, after V lost 3 bases and J lost 4 bases. In DNA form, the CDR3 reads TGCGCCAGCAGCTCGGACAGGGTGGGCACTGAAGCTTTCTTT. Protein product: CASSSDRVGTEAFF. The variable domain in full, completed from reference TRBV5-1 and TRBJ1-1, reads KAGVTQTPRYLIKTRGQQVTLSCSPISGHRSVSWYQQTPGQGLQFLFEYFSETQRNKGNFPGRFSGRQFSNSRSEMNVSTLELGDSALYLCASSSDRVGTEAFFGQGTRLTVV.

V and J are TRBV5-1 and TRBJ1-2; 7 positions match TRBD1. The CDR3 has 15 residues. Per germline, CDR1 SGHRS and CDR2 YFSETQ. J gave up 0 bases and V 4 bases, and 6 bases lay outside the gene matches. The chain's CDR3 is CASSTGQPANYGYTF. CDR3 in DNA: TGCGCCAGCAGCACGGGACAGCCAGCTAACTATGGCTACACCTTC. Using reference TRBV5-1 and TRBJ1-2 for the parts outside the CDR3, the full variable domain is KAGVTQTPRYLIKTRGQQVTLSCSPISGHRSVSWYQQTPGQGLQFLFEYFSETQRNKGNFPGRFSGRQFSNSRSEMNVSTLELGDSALYLCASSTGQPANYGYTFGSGTRLTVV.

The V call is TRBV6-5, the J call TRBJ2-3, with a possible D match to TRBD2 (5 bases). Per germline, CDR1 MNHEY and CDR2 SVGAGI. The CDR3 covers 15 residues. Trimming took off 2 bases at V and 0 bases at J, with 9 bases between the two ends. CDR3 residues: CASSYGEPSTDTQYF. DNA for the CDR3: TGTGCCAGCAGTTACGGGGAGCCGAGCACAGATACGCAGTATTTT.

The rearrangement links TRBV9 to TRBJ1-1; D is perhaps TRBD1 (6 bases). The CDR3 loop spans 13 amino acids. V lost 0 bases and J lost 3, with 6 bases in between. CDR1 is SGDLS and CDR2 is YYNGEE in the germline V gene. The CDR3 DNA reads as TGTGCCAGCAGCGTAGCAGGGGACACTGAAGCTTTCTTT. This sequence encodes CASSVAGDTEAFF.

The chain uses TRBV6-1 and TRBJ1-6; 7 bases are shared with TRBD1. The CDR3 loop spans 20 amino acids. CDR1 is MNHNS, CDR2 SASEGT, per germline. Trimming cost V 0 bases and J 0 bases; bases outside gene matches: 11. In DNA form, the CDR3 reads TGTGCCAGCAGTGAAGCGATGTTGACAGGGCTAAGCTCCTATAATTCACCCCTCCACTTT. It codes for CASSEAMLTGLSSYNSPLHF.

The rearrangement uses TRBV6-6 and TRBJ1-2, with 9 bases fitting TRBD1. The germline V gene encodes CDR1 MNHNY and CDR2 SVGAGI (reference sequence). The CDR3 runs to 14 residues. Germline trimming cut 0 bases from V and 8 bases from J; bases unmatched to any gene: 4. DNA for the CDR3: TGTGCCAGCAGTTACTCACAGGGGGCGGAAGGCTACACCTTC. Translation gives CASSYSQGAEGYTF.

The rearrangement joins TRBV6-5 to TRBJ1-3, with D perhaps matching TRBD1 (6 bases). CDR1 and CDR2 from the germline V gene are MNHEY and SVGAGI. The length of the CDR3 is 15 residues. Trimming stripped 0 bases from V and 8 bases from J, with 14 bases between. In nucleotides, the CDR3 is TGTGCCAGCAGTTACTCGAGCAGACAGGAACACACCATATATTTT. This codes for CASSYSSRQEHTIYF.

V and J are TRBV14 and TRBJ2-7; no definite D call. The CDR3 covers 17 residues. V dropped 0 bases and J dropped 6 bases, with 21 bases sitting between them. Germline CDR1 SGHDN, CDR2 FVKESK. CDR3 residues: CASSQETWIEVSREQYF. CDR3 DNA sequence: TGTGCCAGCAGCCAAGAAACATGGATAGAGGTATCACGCGAGCAGTACTTC.

This chain uses TRBV18 with TRBJ2-3; 12 bases are shared with TRBD2. V was pared by 1 base and J by 1 base, with 3 bases of the junction left unmatched. This CDR3 has 17 amino acids. The germline V gene has CDR1 KGHSH and CDR2 LQKENI. As DNA, the CDR3 is TGTGCCAGCTCACCACGGGCTAGCGGGGGGGGCACAGATACGCAGTATTTT. This codes for CASSPRASGGGTDTQYF.

This chain joins TRBV3-1 (or the pseudogene TRBV3-2) and TRBJ1-1; D is undetermined. The CDR3 runs 16 residues. Germline V gene data show CDR1 as LGHDT and CDR2 as YNNKEL (reference sequence). V was pared by 4 bases and J by 1 base, with 16 bases between. The CDR3 protein is CASSPRWLSGNTEAFF. The CDR3 bases are TGTGCCAGCAGCCCCCGATGGCTCTCGGGGAACACTGAAGCTTTCTTT.

This chain links TRBV10-3 with TRBJ2-7, with TRBD1 matching over 9 bases. Germline CDR1 ENHRY, CDR2 SYGVKD. The CDR3 spans 15 residues. J was trimmed by 3 bases and V by 3 bases; bases with no gene match: 6. In DNA form, the CDR3 reads TGTGCCATCAGTGACCCCACAGGGGGCCACTACGAGCAGTACTTC. It encodes CAISDPTGGHYEQYF.

With regard to this clone: The same CDR3 is also encoded by other DNA sequences in this sample. The V gene is TRBV6-5, the J gene TRBJ2-3; 11 nucleotides agree with TRBD2. The V and J ends lost 2 bases and 6 bases, in that order; junction bases with no gene match: 7. This CDR3 is built from 16 residues. Germline V gives CDR1 MNHEY, CDR2 SVGAGI. This chain's CDR3 is CASSYGLAGGGDTQYF. The CDR3 nucleotides read TGTGCCAGCAGTTACGGTCTAGCGGGGGGCGGGGATACGCAGTATTTT.

J is TRBJ2-7 and V is TRBV7-9, with TRBD1 as a possible D gene (5 bases). The CDR3 spans 14 residues. Trimming cost V 4 bases and J 3 bases, with 13 bases left between them. CDR1 is SEHNR, CDR2 FQNEAQ, per germline (reference sequence). The DNA for the CDR3 is TGTGCCAGCAGCTCGCAGGGTGCACACTACGAGCAGTACTTC. Translating gives CASSSQGAHYEQYF.

The rearrangement joins TRBV10-3 to TRBJ1-3, with a possible D match to TRBD1 (5 bases). The CDR3 loop spans 16 amino acids. CDR1 is ENHRY and CDR2 is SYGVKD in the germline V gene. Trimming cost V 7 bases and J 0 bases, with 16 bases left between them. The CDR3 reads CAITRGDSSSGNTIYF. The CDR3, as DNA: TGTGCCATCACGCGGGGGGACTCGAGCTCTGGAAACACCATATATTTT.

The chain recombines TRBV5-4 with TRBJ2-5, with 9 bases matching TRBD2. The CDR3 has 15 amino acids. Per germline, CDR1 SGHNT and CDR2 YYREEE (reference sequence). V shed 0 bases, J shed 5 bases, and the junction held 5 bases outside the gene matches. The CDR3 loop reads CASSLVGGRAETQYF. The CDR3 DNA reads TGTGCCAGCAGCTTGGTCGGCGGGAGGGCCGAGACCCAGTACTTC.

The chain carries TRBV3-1 (or the pseudogene TRBV3-2) and TRBJ1-3; maybe TRBD1 (5 bases). V was clipped by 0 bases and J by 4 bases, with 7 bases between them. Germline CDR1 is LGHDT and CDR2 is YNNKEL (reference sequence). The CDR3 is 14 residues long. The CDR3 here is CASSQERGGNTIYF. Here the CDR3 DNA reads TGTGCCAGCAGCCAAGAACGGGGGGGAAACACCATATATTTT.

This chain joins TRBV23-1 and TRBJ2-5; TRBD2 matches 12 bases. TRBV23-1 is known as an ORF, though its function is uncertain. Trimming took 3 bases from V and 3 from J; bases not matched to a gene: 5. The CDR3 totals 16 residues. The CDR3 sequence is CASSHPTSGGKETQYF. DNA of the CDR3: TGCGCCAGCAGTCACCCGACTAGCGGGGGTAAAGAGACCCAGTACTTC.

In its sample, this clone was seen once. V is TRBV6-5 and J is TRBJ2-3; D might be TRBD2 (6 bases). The V gene's germline CDR1 is MNHEY and CDR2 SVGAGI. V was shortened by 1 base and J by 4 bases, with 9 bases between the two germline ends. The CDR3 runs to 14 residues. CDR3 nucleotides: TGTGCCAGCAGTTACTTTGGGGGGTCAGATACGCAGTATTTT. This sequence encodes CASSYFGGSDTQYF.

The chain links TRBV6-5 to TRBJ1-6; perhaps TRBD1 as D (5 bases). Per germline, CDR1 MNHEY and CDR2 SVGAGI. Trimming took 7 bases from V and 6 from J, leaving 13 bases between them. The CDR3 is 14 residues long. The CDR3 region has the DNA TGTGCCAGCATTCTAGACAGCTCTAATTCACCCCTCCACTTT. Its translation: CASILDSSNSPLHF.

This chain connects TRBV11-2 to TRBJ1-2; 7 bases are a match to TRBD1. Trimming at V came to 5 bases and at J to 7 bases, leaving 13 bases not matched to a gene. This CDR3 is 15 amino acids long. Germline loops: CDR1 SGHAT, CDR2 FQNNGV. CDR3: CASSRGAGQFAGYTF. For the CDR3, the DNA is TGTGCCAGCAGCAGGGGGGCGGGACAGTTTGCTGGCTACACCTTC.

This clone was counted a single time. The rearrangement uses TRBV3-1 (or the pseudogene TRBV3-2) and TRBJ1-6; TRBD1 aligns across 7 bases. The junction had 12 bases not matched to a gene; V was cut back by 5 bases and J by 5 bases. Germline CDR1 and CDR2: LGHDT and YNNKEL (reference sequence). This CDR3 is 17 amino acids long. CDR3 coding DNA: TGTGCCAGCAGCAACCCTCTAGGGGGCGTCCATAATTCACCCCTCCACTTT. Translated: CASSNPLGGVHNSPLHF.